One and the same sample provided the 10 T cell receptor beta chains below, sequenced in a study of T cell responses to AZD1222 COVID-19 vaccine. TCRdb keeps only in-frame clones here, not all; method: immunoSEQ multiplex PCR. The data hold 150,000 to 200,000 clones, with roughly nine tenths observed a single time. Sequencing was performed on peripheral blood, taken 28 days after the second dose of the MenACWY control vaccine. The receptors stem from an adult who received the MenACWY meningococcal vaccine as a control.

V gene TRBV7-9 combines with J gene TRBJ1-1; 8 nucleotides align to TRBD1. V shed 4 bases and J 4 bases; nucleotides not matched to a gene: 8. The germline V gene encodes CDR1 SEHNR and CDR2 FQNEAQ (reference sequence). The CDR3 contains 15 residues. The CDR3 nucleotides are TGTGCCAGCAGCTCCCAGCAGGGGGCGCGCACTGAAGCTTTCTTT. Protein: CASSSQQGARTEAFF.

The rearrangement joins TRBV6-1 to TRBJ2-6, with D tentatively TRBD1 or TRBD2 (6 bases each). The germline CDR1 and CDR2 sequences are MNHNS and SASEGT. Trimming removed 1 base at V and 3 bases at J, with 16 bases between. The CDR3 has 18 amino acids. CDR3 nucleotides: TGTGCCAGCAGTGAAGTGGTTTTAGGGGGGAATGGGGCCAACGTCCTGACTTTC. Protein: CASSEVVLGGNGANVLTF.

The genes are TRBV28 and TRBJ2-1, with D hard to call. The CDR3 loop spans 14 amino acids. Trimming stripped 5 bases from V and 5 bases from J, with 13 bases between. From germline, CDR1 is MDHEN and CDR2 SYDVKM. The CDR3 DNA is TGTGCCAGCAGTCCACTGCGACCTAACAATGAGCAGTTCTTC. Protein product: CASSPLRPNNEQFF.

The gene calls are TRBV2 and TRBJ1-3, with D perhaps TRBD1 (6 bases). This CDR3 region has 15 residues. CDR1 and CDR2 (germline): SNHLY, FYNNEI. V was trimmed by 6 bases and J by 4 bases, leaving 16 bases between them. For the CDR3, the DNA is TGTGCCAGCAGGATGGAACAGGGTCACGGAAACACCATATATTTT. Translated: CASRMEQGHGNTIYF.

Remarks on this clone: An end of the junction does not agree with germline; a read error may underlie this. The CDR3 nucleotides are TGTGCCACCTCTTCCATAGGACACACAGAAGCTTTCTTT. It is translated as CATSSIGHTEAFF. The chain combines TRBV6-5 with TRBJ1-1, with a weak D call TRBD1 (5 bases). CDR3 size: 13 residues. The germline CDR1 and CDR2 sequences are MNHEY and SVGAGI.

The rearrangement joins TRBV20-1 to TRBJ2-3; 13 positions agree with TRBD2. Per germline, CDR1 DFQATT and CDR2 SNEGSKA (reference sequence). Germline trimming cut 3 bases from V and 2 bases from J; bases unmatched to any gene: 11. The CDR3 runs 18 residues. The CDR3 is CSASLLAGGPGVTDTQYF. Written as DNA, the CDR3 is TGCAGTGCTAGTCTACTAGCGGGAGGGCCAGGGGTCACAGATACGCAGTATTTT.

V gene TRBV2 combines with J gene TRBJ2-2; 8 nucleotides line up with TRBD2. The CDR3 contains 15 residues. Germline V CDR1 and CDR2: SNHLY, FYNNEI. With V trimmed by 6 bases and J by 1 base, 4 bases remained unmatched. The CDR3 loop is CASRRTSWNTGELFF. The CDR3 bases are TGTGCCAGCAGAAGGACTAGCTGGAACACCGGGGAGCTGTTTTTT.

This chain links TRBV6-6 with TRBJ2-5; D unresolved. The CDR3 has 13 amino acids. V was cut by 5 bases and J by 0 bases, with 7 bases left in between. The V gene's germline CDR1 is MNHNY and CDR2 SVGAGI (reference sequence). CDR3 nucleotide sequence: TGTGCCAGCAGTCTGCTGTACCAAGAGACCCAGTACTTC. Amino acid sequence: CASSLLYQETQYF.

The genes are TRBV14 and TRBJ1-1; D gene uncertain. CDR3 size: 15 residues. Trimming took off 0 bases at V and 6 bases at J, with 14 bases between the two ends. CDR1 is SGHDN and CDR2 is FVKESK in the germline V gene. CDR3: CASSQDEVLVAEAFF. The CDR3 bases are TGTGCCAGCAGCCAAGATGAGGTCCTTGTGGCTGAAGCTTTCTTT.

This rearrangement joins TRBV7-2 to TRBJ1-5, with unresolved D. The CDR3 contains 14 residues. Germline V gene data show CDR1 as SGHTA and CDR2 as FQGNSA. V was shortened by 6 bases and J by 3 bases, with 12 bases between the two germline ends. As DNA, the CDR3 is TGTGCCAGCAGAATTGACGGATACAATCAGCCCCAGCATTTT. It specifies CASRIDGYNQPQHF.